One T cell receptor (beta chain) is described in this entry. Alongside a J-beta primer mix, a sample-barcoded 5' primer served in a second PCR lasting about 7 to 12 cycles. TCRdb recomputed calls from the 5' RACE reads with MiXCR, one row per CDR3 protein. Of about a million distinct CDR3 sequences in the sample, 48% were seen once. This record belongs to a study of blood T cells in healthy people across ages. Germline V CDR1 and CDR2: SQVTM, ANQGSEA. V was shortened by 4 bases and J by 3 bases, with 10 bases between the two germline ends. This CDR3 region has 13 residues. The sequencing input was blood. The J gene is TRBJ1-5, the V gene TRBV29-1, with D possibly being TRBD1 (5 bases). The clonotype was recovered from a young man in good health. CDR3 sequence: CSVVSGNNQPQHF. Here the CDR3 DNA reads TGCAGCGTTGTGTCAGGGAACAATCAGCCCCAGCATTTT.